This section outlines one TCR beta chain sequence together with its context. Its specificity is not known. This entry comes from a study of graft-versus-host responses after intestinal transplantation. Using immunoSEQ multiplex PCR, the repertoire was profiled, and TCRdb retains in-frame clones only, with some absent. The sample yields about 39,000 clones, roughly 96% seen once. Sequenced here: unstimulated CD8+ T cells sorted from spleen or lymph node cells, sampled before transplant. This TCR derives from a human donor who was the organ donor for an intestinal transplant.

Here the CDR3 DNA reads TGTGCCAGCAGTTACTCGATTTTACACTATGGCTACACCTTC. This sequence encodes CASSYSILHYGYTF. The chain links TRBV6-5 to TRBJ1-2; no firm D call. The CDR3 has 14 residues. Per germline, CDR1 MNHEY and CDR2 SVGAGI. V was pared by 0 bases and J by 3 bases, with 8 bases between.